Sequencing of this T cell receptor beta chain was carried out in a study of shared clonotypes between healthy human individuals. Sequencing used immunoSEQ multiplex PCR; TCRdb keeps in-frame clones, though not all of them. The sample holds fewer than 550,000 clones, around 79% seen once. V gave up 3 bases and J gave up 7 bases, with 16 bases separating them. Germline V CDR1 and CDR2: SEHNR, FQNEAQ (reference sequence). This CDR3 region has 15 residues. This receptor was identified in a woman in her thirties or forties in good health. Some clones in this sample may be carry-over from other donors' samples. Material for sequencing was PBMCs. This chain uses TRBV7-9 with TRBJ2-1, with D perhaps matching TRBD1 or TRBD2 (5 bases each). The CDR3 spells CASSLWERGGNEQFF. In DNA form, the CDR3 reads TGTGCCAGCAGCTTGTGGGAAAGGGGCGGGAATGAGCAGTTCTTC.